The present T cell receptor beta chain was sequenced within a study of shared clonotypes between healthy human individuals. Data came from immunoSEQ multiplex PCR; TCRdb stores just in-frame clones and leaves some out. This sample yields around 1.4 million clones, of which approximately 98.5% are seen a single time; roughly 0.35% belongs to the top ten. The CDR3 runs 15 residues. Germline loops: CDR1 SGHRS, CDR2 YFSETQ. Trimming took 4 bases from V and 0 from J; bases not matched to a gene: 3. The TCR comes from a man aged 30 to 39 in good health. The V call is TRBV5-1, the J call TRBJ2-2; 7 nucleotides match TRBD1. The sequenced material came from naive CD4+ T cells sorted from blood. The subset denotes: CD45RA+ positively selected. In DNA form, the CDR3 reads TGCGCCAGCAGCCGGGACAGACCGAACACCGGGGAGCTGTTTTTT. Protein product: CASSRDRPNTGELFF.